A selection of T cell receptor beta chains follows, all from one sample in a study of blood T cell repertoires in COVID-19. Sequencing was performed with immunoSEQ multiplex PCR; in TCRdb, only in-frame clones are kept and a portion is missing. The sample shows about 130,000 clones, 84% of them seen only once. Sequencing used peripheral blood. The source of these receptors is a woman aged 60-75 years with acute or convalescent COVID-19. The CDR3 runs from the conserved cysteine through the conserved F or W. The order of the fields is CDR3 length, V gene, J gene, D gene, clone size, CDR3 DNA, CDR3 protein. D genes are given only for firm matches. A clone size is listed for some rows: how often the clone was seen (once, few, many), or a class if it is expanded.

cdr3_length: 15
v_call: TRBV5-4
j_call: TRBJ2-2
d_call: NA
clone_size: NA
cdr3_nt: TGTGCCAGCAGCTTGGATTTGACTTCCGCCGGGGAGCTGTTTTTT
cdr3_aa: CASSLDLTSAGELFF

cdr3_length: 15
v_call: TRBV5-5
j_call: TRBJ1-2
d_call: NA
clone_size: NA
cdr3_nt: TGTGCCAGCAGCTTGGTTGGGGAGGTAGACTATGGCTACACCTTC
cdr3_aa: CASSLVGEVDYGYTF

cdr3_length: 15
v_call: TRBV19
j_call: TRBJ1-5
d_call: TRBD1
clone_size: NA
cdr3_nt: TGTGCCAGTAGAGACGGGGGACAGAACAATCAGCCCCAACATTTT
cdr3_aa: CASRDGGQNNQPQHF

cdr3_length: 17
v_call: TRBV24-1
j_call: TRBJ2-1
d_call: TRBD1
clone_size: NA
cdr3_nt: TGTGCCACCAGTGATCCGTCCGGGACAGGGGCGGAGGGTGAGCAGTTCTTC
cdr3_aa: CATSDPSGTGAEGEQFF

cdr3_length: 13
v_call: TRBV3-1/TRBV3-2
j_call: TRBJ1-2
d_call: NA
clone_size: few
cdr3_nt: TGTGCCAGCAGCGAGGGTCGTAACTATGGCTACACCTTC
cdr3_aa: CASSEGRNYGYTF

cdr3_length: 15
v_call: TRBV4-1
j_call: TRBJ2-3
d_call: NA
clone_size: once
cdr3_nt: TGCGCCAGCAGCGGCAACAGGGTGAGAACAGATACGCAGTATTTT
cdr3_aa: CASSGNRVRTDTQYF

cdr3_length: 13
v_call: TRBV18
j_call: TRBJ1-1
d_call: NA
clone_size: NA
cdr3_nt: TGTGCCAGCTCTCCAGGAGTGAACACTGAAGCTTTCTTT
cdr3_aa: CASSPGVNTEAFF

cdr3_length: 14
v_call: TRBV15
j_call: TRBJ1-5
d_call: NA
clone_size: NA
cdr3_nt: TGTGCCACCAGCAGAGATCGGGGGAGTGAGCCCCAGCATTTT
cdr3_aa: CATSRDRGSEPQHF

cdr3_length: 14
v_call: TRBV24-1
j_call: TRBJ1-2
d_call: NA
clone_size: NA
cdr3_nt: TGTGCCACCAGTGATGCGGGACGGAACTATGGCTACACCTTC
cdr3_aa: CATSDAGRNYGYTF

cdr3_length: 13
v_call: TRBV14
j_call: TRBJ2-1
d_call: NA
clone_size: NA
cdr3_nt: TGTGCCAGCAGCCCGTTCAGGGCGGATGAGCAGTTCTTC
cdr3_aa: CASSPFRADEQFF

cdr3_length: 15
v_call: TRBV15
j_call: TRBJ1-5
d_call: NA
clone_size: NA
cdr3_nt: TGTGCCACCAGCAGAGAGGGGCAGGGCGGTCAGCCCCAGCATTTT
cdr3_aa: CATSREGQGGQPQHF

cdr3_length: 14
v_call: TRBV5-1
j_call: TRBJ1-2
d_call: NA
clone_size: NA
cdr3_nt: TGCGCCAGCGGGCATGGGCAAGGTGACTATGGCTACACCTTC
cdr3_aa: CASGHGQGDYGYTF

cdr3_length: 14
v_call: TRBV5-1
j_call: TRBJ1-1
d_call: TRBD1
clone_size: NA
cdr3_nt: TGCGCCAGCGGACAGGGGAGTCGGAACACTGAAGCTTTCTTT
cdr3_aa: CASGQGSRNTEAFF

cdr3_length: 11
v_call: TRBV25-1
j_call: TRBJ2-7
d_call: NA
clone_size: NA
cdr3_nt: TGTGCCACTACCGTACGAAGCGAGCAGTACTTC
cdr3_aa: CATTVRSEQYF

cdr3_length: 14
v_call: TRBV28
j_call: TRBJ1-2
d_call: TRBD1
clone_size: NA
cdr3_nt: TGTGCCAGCAGTTTATTCCGGACAGGGGCCGGCTACACCTTC
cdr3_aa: CASSLFRTGAGYTF

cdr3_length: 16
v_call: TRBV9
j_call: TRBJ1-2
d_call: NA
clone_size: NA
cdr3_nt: TGTGCCAGCAGCGGGAGGCCAGACGGGACAAACTATGGCTACACCTTC
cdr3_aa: CASSGRPDGTNYGYTF

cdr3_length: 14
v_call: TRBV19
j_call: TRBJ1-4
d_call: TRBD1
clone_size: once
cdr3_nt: TGTGCCAGTATCTCCGGGACAGGGAATGGAAAACTGTTTTTT
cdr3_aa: CASISGTGNGKLFF

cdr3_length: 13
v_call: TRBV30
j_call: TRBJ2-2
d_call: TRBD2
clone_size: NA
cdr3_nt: TGTGCCTGGATTAGCGGGGACACCGGGGAGCTGTTTTTT
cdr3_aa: CAWISGDTGELFF

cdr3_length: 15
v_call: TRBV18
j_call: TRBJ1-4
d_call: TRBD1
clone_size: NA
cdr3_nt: TGTGCCAGCTCCGTAAACGGACAGGGGGGTGAAAAACTGTTTTTT
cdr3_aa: CASSVNGQGGEKLFF